Presented here are 18 T cell receptor beta chains from one specimen sequenced in a study of blood T cells in healthy people across ages. A second roughly 6 to 12 cycle PCR used barcoded and J-beta primers. TCRdb itself ran the 5' RACE reads through MiXCR, one entry per CDR3 protein. The sample carries 1.6 million or so distinct CDR3 sequences, roughly a third recorded once. The material sequenced was blood. The receptor set was obtained from a woman in her twenties or thirties in good health.

The chain recombines TRBV4-1 with TRBJ2-5; 7 bases fit TRBD2. The CDR3 sequence is 15 residues long. With V trimmed by 4 bases and J by 4 bases, 9 bases remained unmatched. The germline CDR1 and CDR2 sequences are MGHRA and YSYEKL. The CDR3 DNA sequence: TGCGCCAGCAGCCGCGTCCGGGACTACACAGAGACCCAGTACTTC. As protein: CASSRVRDYTETQYF.

A note on this clonotype: At one boundary the junction diverges from the germline segment, which might be a read error. V gene TRBV27 combines with J gene TRBJ1-1; 10 bases map to TRBD1. From germline, CDR1 is MNHEY and CDR2 SMNVEV (reference sequence). This CDR3 comprises 15 residues. The CDR3 nucleotides are TGTACCAGCGCGAAGAGGACAGGGGGGAACACTGAAGCTTTCTTT. Translated, it gives CTSAKRTGGNTEAFF.

This clonotype was recorded only once. This chain connects TRBV30 to TRBJ1-2; 9 nucleotides align to TRBD1. From germline, CDR1 is GTSNPN and CDR2 SVGIG (reference sequence). Germline trimming cut 4 bases from V and 5 bases from J; bases unmatched to any gene: 8. The CDR3 has 14 amino acids. The CDR3 region has the DNA TGTGCCTGGACTCAAGGACAGGGGACTTATGGCTACACCTTC. This sequence encodes CAWTQGQGTYGYTF.

This clonotype was observed a handful of times. The chain joins TRBV20-1 to TRBJ2-4; TRBD1 might be the D (6 bases). The V end was cut by 0 bases, the J end by 5 bases, with 11 bases between. The CDR3 length is 14 residues. From germline, CDR1 is DFQATT and CDR2 SNEGSKA (reference sequence). The CDR3 nucleotides read TGCAGTGCTAGAGATCTTCGGACAGAAAACATTCAGTACTTC. Its protein product is CSARDLRTENIQYF.

J is TRBJ1-1 and V is TRBV10-3, with TRBD1 identical over 7 bases. The length of the CDR3 is 13 residues. Trimming removed 6 bases from V and 1 base from J; junction bases left unmatched: 2. The germline CDR1 and CDR2 sequences are ENHRY and SYGVKD. CDR3 residues: CAIRTGKNTEAFF. DNA for the CDR3: TGTGCCATCAGGACAGGGAAGAACACTGAAGCTTTCTTT.

Comment on this clonotype: A much larger clonotype is one base distant, so this may be a read error. This chain joins TRBV15 and TRBJ2-3, with TRBD2 identical over 9 bases. Looked up from germline, CDR1 is LNHNV and CDR2 is YYDKDF (reference sequence). Unmatched junction bases numbered 9, after V lost 0 bases and J lost 2 bases. The CDR3 runs 18 residues. CDR3 in amino acids: CATSRDKASGAITDTQYF. DNA for the CDR3: TGTGCCACCAGCAGAGATAAGGCTAGCGGGGCAATCACAGATACGCAGTATTTT.

The chain employs TRBV11-2 and TRBJ2-3; D remains ambiguous. V was shortened by 0 bases and J by 4 bases, with 17 bases between the two germline ends. Germline V gene sequence: CDR1 SGHAT, CDR2 FQNNGV. The CDR3 loop spans 17 amino acids. The CDR3 spells CASSLDPGPLVADTQYF. In nucleotides, the CDR3 is TGTGCCAGCAGCTTAGACCCCGGACCGTTGGTAGCAGATACGCAGTATTTT.

The V call is TRBV2, the J call TRBJ1-2; the match to TRBD1 covers 8 bases. The germline V gene encodes CDR1 SNHLY and CDR2 FYNNEI. The CDR3 has 14 amino acids. Trimming removed 3 bases from V and 8 bases from J; junction bases left unmatched: 8. CDR3 bases: TGTGCCAGCAGTGAGGCCAGGACAGGGCCCGGCTACACCTTC. Protein sequence: CASSEARTGPGYTF.

As to this clonotype: Being one base from a much bigger clone, this may be a read error. This rearrangement joins TRBV20-1 to TRBJ2-7; 10 bases agree with TRBD2. The closer fit of TRBJ2-5 to the DNA end suggests the J call may be wrong. The CDR3 is made up of 13 amino acids. Germline V gives CDR1 DFQATT, CDR2 SNEGSKA (reference sequence). In DNA, the CDR3 is TGCAGTGGCCAGCGGGAGGGAGCAGAGACCCAGTACTTC. Protein product: CSGQREGAETQYF.

This clonotype has just one count. The chain has TRBV5-1 and TRBJ2-5; D uncertain. Germline CDR1 reads SGHRS; CDR2 reads YFSETQ. The CDR3 runs to 14 residues. V was cut by 0 bases and J by 5 bases, with 11 bases left in between. CDR3 nucleotides: TGCGCCAGCAGCTTGGCCGATAGGGCTGAGACCCAGTACTTC. This codes for CASSLADRAETQYF.

This chain joins TRBV27 and TRBJ1-1; D possibly corresponds to TRBD1 (5 bases). The V gene lost 2 bases and the J gene lost 5 bases, with 12 bases spanning the gap. This CDR3 comprises 14 residues. Looked up from germline, CDR1 is MNHEY and CDR2 is SMNVEV (reference sequence). CDR3 DNA: TGTGCCAGCAGTTTAAGCCCCCGGGGGACTGAAGCTTTCTTT. This sequence encodes CASSLSPRGTEAFF.

This chain links TRBV29-1 with TRBJ2-3; 12 nucleotides agree with TRBD1. The CDR3 runs 15 residues. The ends lost 7 bases at V and 5 bases at J; junction bases unmatched: 10. Germline V gene sequence: CDR1 SQVTM, CDR2 ANQGSEA. Written as DNA, the CDR3 is TGCAGCGCTGGGGGGACAGGGGGCGAGGGAGATACGCAGTATTTT. Translated: CSAGGTGGEGDTQYF.

This clonotype has only one observation. The CDR3 protein is CASWGQGNSPLHF. Here the CDR3 DNA reads TGTGCCAGCTGGGGACAGGGGAATTCACCCCTCCACTTT. The chain recombines TRBV27 with TRBJ1-6; 10 bases match TRBD1. The germline gives CDR1 MNHEY, CDR2 SMNVEV (reference sequence). With V trimmed by 8 bases and J by 7 bases, 2 bases remained unmatched. The CDR3 runs to 13 residues.

This clonotype was picked up a small number of times. This chain joins TRBV18 and TRBJ2-5; 10 nucleotides match TRBD2. The CDR3 extends over 17 amino acids. Unmatched junction bases numbered 7, after V lost 3 bases and J lost 0 bases. The germline CDR1 and CDR2 sequences are KGHSH and LQKENI. In DNA, the CDR3 is TGTGCCAGCTCACCGGGACTAGCGACGACCCACCAAGAGACCCAGTACTTC. Protein product: CASSPGLATTHQETQYF. Looking up the rest from reference TRBV18 and TRBJ2-5 gives the full variable domain: NAGVMQNPRHLVRRRGQEARLRCSPMKGHSHVYWYRQLPEEGLKFMVYLQKENIIDESGMPKERFSAEFPKEGPSILRIQQVVRGDSAAYFCASSPGLATTHQETQYFGPGTRLLVL.

The V call is TRBV7-8, the J call TRBJ2-5; TRBD1 is a possible D gene (6 bases). With the DNA end fitting TRBJ2-7 better, the J assignment may be wrong. CDR3 size: 14 residues. Germline-derived CDR1 and CDR2 are SGHVS and FQNEAQ. DNA for the CDR3: TGTGCCAGCAGCTCGAACAGGGTAGGGTACGAGCAGTACTTC. It yields the protein CASSSNRVGYEQYF.

The chain has TRBV12-3 or TRBV12-4 and TRBJ2-1; D remains ambiguous. The DNA end is a closer match to TRBJ2-7, so the J assignment may be wrong. The CDR3 has 14 amino acids. The CDR3 nucleotides read TGTGCCAGCACCCAAGGTAGTACCTACAATGAGCAGTACTTC. Protein: CASTQGSTYNEQYF.

V usage is TRBV11-2 and J usage is TRBJ2-7; D is possibly TRBD1 (6 bases). The better agreement between TRBJ2-5 and the DNA end casts doubt on the J call. This CDR3 spans 15 amino acids. The germline gives CDR1 SGHAT, CDR2 FQNNGV. The chain's CDR3 is CASSPGTPPEGTQYF. DNA for the CDR3: TGTGCCAGCAGCCCCGGGACACCCCCTGAGGGGACCCAGTACTTC.

This sequence joins TRBV27 and TRBJ2-5, with D perhaps TRBD1 (5 bases). V was cut by 6 bases and J by 4 bases, with 15 bases left in between. This CDR3 has 14 residues. Germline V gene lookup returns CDR1 MNHEY and CDR2 SMNVEV (reference sequence). Here the CDR3 reads CASSFLGPPETQYF. The CDR3 DNA sequence: TGTGCCAGCAGCTTCTTGGGGCCCCCAGAGACCCAGTACTTC.